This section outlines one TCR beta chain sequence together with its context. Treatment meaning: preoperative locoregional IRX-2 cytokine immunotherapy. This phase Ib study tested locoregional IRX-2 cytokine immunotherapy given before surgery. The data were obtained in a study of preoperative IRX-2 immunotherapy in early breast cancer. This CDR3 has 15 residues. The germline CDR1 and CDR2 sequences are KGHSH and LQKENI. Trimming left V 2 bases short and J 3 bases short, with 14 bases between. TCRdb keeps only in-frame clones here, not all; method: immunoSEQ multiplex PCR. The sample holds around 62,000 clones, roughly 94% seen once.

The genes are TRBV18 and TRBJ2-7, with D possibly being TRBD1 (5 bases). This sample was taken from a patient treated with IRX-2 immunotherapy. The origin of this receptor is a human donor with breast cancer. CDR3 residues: CASSPFRTQGYEQYF. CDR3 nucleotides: TGTGCCAGCTCACCATTTCGAACTCAGGGCTACGAGCAGTACTTC.